This is a list of T cell receptor beta chains from one sample in a study of CD8 T cells in Susac syndrome. TCRdb redid the calling of the immunoSEQ multiplex PCR reads with MiXCR, one entry per CDR3 protein. The sample consists of about 120,000 distinct CDR3 sequences, approximately 94% of them appearing once. The sample was CD4+ T cells from PBMCs. The receptors here all came from a human donor in good health. Each CDR3 is given with its conserved first and last residue. D genes are given only for firm matches. For some rows the clone size is stated as once, few or many, or as a class when expanded; others skip it.

d_gene	abundance	v_gene	j_gene	CDR3nt	CDR3aa
-	-	TRBV28	TRBJ2-1	TGTGCCAGCAGGGGGGCAGCGTCTACCTACAATGAGCAGTTCTTC	CASRGAASTYNEQFF
-	-	TRBV18	TRBJ2-2	TGTGCCAGCTCACCACCCTCGAACACCGGGGAGCTGTTTTTT	CASSPPSNTGELFF
-	once	TRBV12-5	TRBJ1-1	TGTGCTAGTGGTTTGGCACTCTTAGGGAGACGAAGGAACACTGAAGCTTTCTTT	CASGLALLGRRRNTEAFF
-	-	TRBV7-2	TRBJ2-7	TGTGCCAGCAGCACTTACTACGAGCAGTACTTC	CASSTYYEQYF
-	-	TRBV4-2	TRBJ1-3	TGTGCCAGCAGCCAAGATTTTGACGGGCGGGGAAACACCATATATTTT	CASSQDFDGRGNTIYF
TRBD1	-	TRBV20-1	TRBJ1-4	TGCAGTGCTAGAGATAGCAGGGGGAGTGGGGAAAAACTGTTTTTT	CSARDSRGSGEKLFF
TRBD2	-	TRBV5-1	TRBJ2-3	TGCGCCAGCAGCTTGGGACGCCAAGCGGGAGGCAACACAGATACGCAGTATTTT	CASSLGRQAGGNTDTQYF
TRBD1	-	TRBV19	TRBJ1-1	TGTGCCAGTATGACCCGCACCGGGACAGGGTCTTTCTTT	CASMTRTGTGSFF
TRBD2	-	TRBV7-2	TRBJ2-7	TGTGCCAGCAGCCCTTGGGCCTTAGCGGGAGCGGGGGAGCAGTACTTC	CASSPWALAGAGEQYF
-	-	TRBV9	TRBJ1-2	TGTGCCAGCAGCGTAGCTGGGTATGGCTACACCTTC	CASSVAGYGYTF
-	-	TRBV6-5	TRBJ2-6	TGTGCCAGCAGTTACGAGCGTAGCTCTGGGGCCAACGTCCTGACTTTC	CASSYERSSGANVLTF
TRBD1	-	TRBV12-3/TRBV12-4	TRBJ2-1	TGTGCCAGCAGTTCCCTGCCGGCGGGACAGGGTGTCAATGAGCAGTTCTTC	CASSSLPAGQGVNEQFF
TRBD2	-	TRBV29-1	TRBJ2-5	TGCAGCGGCGGGGGTCCGAAAGAGACCCAGTACTTC	CSGGGPKETQYF
TRBD1	-	TRBV20-1	TRBJ1-2	TGCAGTGCTTTACAGGGGGCGAGTCGATATGGCTACACCTTC	CSALQGASRYGYTF